This T cell receptor (beta chain) was found in a study of regulatory T cells in long-lasting Graves disease. CDR1 is ENHRY, CDR2 SYGVKD, per germline. The CDR3 sequence is 14 residues long. Trimming left V 7 bases short and J 0 bases short, with 11 bases between. Noted time point: newly diagnosed GD, antithyroid drugs for less than 3 months. The authors made the TCR library using RNA they extracted from PBMCs. Assembly of TCR beta libraries relied on iRepertoire HTBI primers together with Arm-PCR of CDR3 regions. Using its own MiXCR run on the multiplex PCR reads, TCRdb lists one record per CDR3 protein. Of 450,000 to 600,000 distinct CDR3 sequences listed, 15% to 20% were seen once; the top ten hold more than 10%. The sample also formed part of further work on T cells in Graves' hyperthyroidism and ophthalmopathy.

The sequenced sample was peripheral blood mononuclear cells (PBMCs), obtained at new diagnosis, from a patient treated with antithyroid drugs. This receptor was identified in a man in his forties with Graves disease. This chain links TRBV10-3 with TRBJ2-3; the D gene is possibly TRBD2 (5 bases). The CDR3 region is CAIMNGVSTDTQYF. CDR3 DNA: TGTGCCATCATGAACGGGGTTAGCACAGATACGCAGTATTTT.